This T cell receptor beta chain stems from a study of T cells after yellow fever vaccination. The CDR3 extends over 16 amino acids. Trimming removed 7 bases from V and 3 bases from J; junction bases left unmatched: 12. Germline V CDR1 and CDR2: SGHDT, YYEEEE. Template switching with 5'RACE generated the TCR cDNA and added a universal primer site and UMIs. TCRdb re-called the 5' RACE reads with MiXCR, one entry per CDR3 protein. The data contain over 110,000 distinct CDR3 sequences, over 7% of them singletons. This clonotype was recorded many times. V usage is TRBV5-6 and J usage is TRBJ2-1; the match to TRBD2 covers 8 bases. The TCR originated in a man under 40 who received the YFV17D yellow fever vaccine. The sample here was CD4+ T cells sorted from PBMCs, taken 5 days after the yellow fever booster vaccination. For the CDR3, the DNA is TGTGCCAGCGGATCCCTGGCGGGAGGAAACTACAATGAGCAGTTCTTC. This encodes CASGSLAGGNYNEQFF.